A selection of T cell receptor beta chains follows, all from one sample in a study of shared clonotypes between healthy human individuals. Some clones are missing from TCRdb's copy, which holds only in-frame ones; the method was immunoSEQ multiplex PCR. This sample yields about 550,000 clones, of which just under 97% are seen a single time; 0.1% to 0.11% belongs to the top ten. The sequenced sample consisted of naive CD8+ T cells sorted from blood. Source of these receptors: a woman aged 30 to 39 in good health. The CDR3 runs from the conserved cysteine through the conserved F or W. The D gene is left open where the match is weak. Size tells how often a clone was seen (once, few, many) or the class of an expanded clone, and some rows leave it out.

TRBD1,-,TRBJ1-5,TRBV7-9,TGTGCCAGCAGCTTCCTGCCGGGACAGGGGGCCAATCAGCCCCAGCATTTT,CASSFLPGQGANQPQHF
-,once,TRBJ1-4,TRBV14,TGTGCCAGCAGCCAAGAGATCGGGAACAGTCCAGATGAAAAACTGTTTTTT,CASSQEIGNSPDEKLFF
-,-,TRBJ2-7,TRBV4-1,TGCGCCAGCAGCCAAGAAGGGAGTTCCTACGAGCAGTACTTC,CASSQEGSSYEQYF
-,-,TRBJ1-2,TRBV28,TGTGCCAGCAGTCAGGCCTTGTTGGGCAGCGCCTTGAACTATGGCTACACCTTC,CASSQALLGSALNYGYTF
-,-,TRBJ1-5,TRBV2,TGTGCCAGCATTGACAATACCAATCAGCCCCAGCATTTT,CASIDNTNQPQHF
-,-,TRBJ1-2,TRBV27,TGTGCCAGCAGTCTGACAGGTGGCTATGGCTACACCTTC,CASSLTGGYGYTF
TRBD2,-,TRBJ2-7,TRBV9,TGTGCCAGCAGCGTAAGCGGGAGAGCCTACGAGCAGTACTTC,CASSVSGRAYEQYF
-,-,TRBJ1-5,TRBV5-5,TGTGCCAGCAGCGGGGCTACAGGGAATAGCAATCAGCCCCAGCATTTT,CASSGATGNSNQPQHF
-,-,TRBJ2-1,TRBV9,TGTGCCAGCAGCGTAGATGGGGGAGCTTACAATGAGCAGTTCTTC,CASSVDGGAYNEQFF
TRBD1,-,TRBJ2-7,TRBV5-6,TGTGCCAGCAGCTTGGGGGGGACAGGTCCAACCTACGAGCAGTACTTC,CASSLGGTGPTYEQYF
-,-,TRBJ2-1,TRBV9,TGTGCCAGCAGCGGGGGGCGTAACTCCTACAATGAGCAGTTCTTC,CASSGGRNSYNEQFF
TRBD1,-,TRBJ1-5,TRBV5-1,TGCGCCAGCAGTCCACAGGGGGACAATCAGCCCCAGCATTTT,CASSPQGDNQPQHF